The clone carrying this T cell receptor beta chain has a count of ten or more. Its matching antigen is unknown. The CDR3 runs to 14 residues. Germline CDR1 SGHTA, CDR2 FQGNSA. V lost 1 base to trimming and J lost 6 bases, with 12 bases between them. This sample was included in a study of CD8+CD57+ T cells in acquired aplastic anemia. Study outcomes and limitations: Simpson's diversity of CD8+ cells was not significantly different in patients compared with controls.

The study profiled TCR beta VDJ and CDR3 using genomic DNA as template. TCRdb called the reads again in MiXCR, with one record for every CDR3 protein. The sample shows 150,000 to 200,000 distinct CDR3 sequences, 45% to 55% of them seen only once. Previously, flow cytometry had revealed CD8+CD57+ cell expansion in the patients chosen for sequencing. Severe acquired aplastic anemia was present in all patients. This chain connects TRBV7-2 to TRBJ1-2; D is unclear. The specimen sequenced was sorted CD4+, CD8+, or CD8+CD57+ T cells (not recorded which) from PBMCs. This receptor was obtained from a human donor with aplastic anemia. CDR3 DNA: TGTGCCAGCAGCTTAGACCCCTTGTTCGATGGCTACACCTTC. Translating gives CASSLDPLFDGYTF.